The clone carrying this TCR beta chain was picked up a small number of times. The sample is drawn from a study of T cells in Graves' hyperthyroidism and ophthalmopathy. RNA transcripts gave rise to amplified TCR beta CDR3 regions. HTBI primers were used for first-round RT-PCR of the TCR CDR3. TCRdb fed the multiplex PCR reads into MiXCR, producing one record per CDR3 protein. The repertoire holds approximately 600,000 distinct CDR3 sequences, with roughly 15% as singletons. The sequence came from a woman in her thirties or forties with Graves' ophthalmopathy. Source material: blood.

The CDR3: CASSSRGQEGQYF. The CDR3 coding sequence is TGTGCCAGCAGTTCCAGGGGCCAAGAGGGCCAGTACTTC. The chain links TRBV6-5 to TRBJ2-5, with a possible D match to TRBD1 (6 bases). Germline loops: CDR1 MNHEY, CDR2 SVGAGI. The CDR3 covers 13 residues. V lost 4 bases, J lost 10 bases, and 16 bases lay in between.